This TCR beta chain was captured by sequencing in a study of sequential checkpoint blockade in melanoma. The germline gives CDR1 LNHDA, CDR2 SQIVND (reference sequence). CDR3 length equals 14 residues. Repertoires were generated with immunoSEQ multiplex PCR, while TCRdb's copy carries only in-frame clones and drops some. The sample lists under 15,000 clones, roughly 76% seen once, with about 47% in the top ten. As for treatment: randomized to nivolumab then ipilimumab (arm A) or the reverse (arm B). The receptor was isolated from a human patient with melanoma. Some clones in this sample may be carry-over from other donors' samples. The rearrangement uses TRBV19 and TRBJ2-5; 9 bases match TRBD1. The J call may be wrong; the DNA end is better matched by TRBJ2-7. The source was CD8+ T cells sorted from blood (inferred from file names), collected from a patient given nivolumab and ipilimumab in sequence. In DNA form, the CDR3 reads TGTGCCAGTAGTATGACAGGGGGCTCCTACGAGCAGTACTTC. As protein: CASSMTGGSYEQYF.